This T cell receptor beta chain was recorded in a study of blood T cell repertoires in COVID-19. For the study at large: Whether acute or convalescent, the COVID-19 samples came from the United States, Italy and Spain.

Method: immunoSEQ multiplex PCR; TCRdb's copy keeps in-frame clones and lacks some. The sample comprises some 31,000 clones, over 70% of which are singletons, and around 3% rests with the top ten. Germline lookup yields CDR1 MNHEY and CDR2 SVGAGI. The CDR3 covers 15 residues. The V gene end was trimmed by 7 bases and the J gene end by 6 bases; junction bases not matched to a gene: 12. This clone was recorded a few times. Material for sequencing was peripheral blood. This receptor was obtained from a man aged 70 or older with COVID-19, enrolled during active disease. The chain employs TRBV6-5 and TRBJ2-1, with 7 nucleotides matching TRBD2. DNA of the CDR3: TGTGCCAGCAAATCGCTAGCGGTAAGGACCAATGAGCAGTTCTTC. Translation: CASKSLAVRTNEQFF.